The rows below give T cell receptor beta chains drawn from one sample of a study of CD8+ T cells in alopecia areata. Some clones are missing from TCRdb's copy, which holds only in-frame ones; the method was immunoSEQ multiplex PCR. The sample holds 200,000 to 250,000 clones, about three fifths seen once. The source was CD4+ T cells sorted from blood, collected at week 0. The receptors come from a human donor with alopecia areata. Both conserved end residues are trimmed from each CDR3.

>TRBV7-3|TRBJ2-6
ASSSRGSGANVLT
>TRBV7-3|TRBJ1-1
ASSLDRMNTEAF
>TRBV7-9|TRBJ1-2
ASSIEGQQVYGYT
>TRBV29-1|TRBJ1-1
SVGKPEGMNTEAF
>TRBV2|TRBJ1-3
ASSRDRGDTIY
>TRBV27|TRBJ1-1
ASSFYGKGPGTEAF
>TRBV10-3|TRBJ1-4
AIRFEKLF
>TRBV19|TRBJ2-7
ASSWDGPYEQY
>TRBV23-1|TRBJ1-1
ASSQSWDSHTEAF
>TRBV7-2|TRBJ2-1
ASSFKSGTGASEQF
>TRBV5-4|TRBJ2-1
ASSSDHNEQF
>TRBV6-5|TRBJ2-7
ASRWDRGRGEQY
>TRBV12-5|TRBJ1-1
ASGLVSRASMNTEAF
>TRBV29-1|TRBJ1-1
SVSKGNTEAF
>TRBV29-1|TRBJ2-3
SVEGRAGGTDTQY
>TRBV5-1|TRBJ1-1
ASRLQEDTEAF
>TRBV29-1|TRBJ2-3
SVERGRSTDTQY
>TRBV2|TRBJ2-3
ASRGQGIGTDTQY
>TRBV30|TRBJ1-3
AWSPLSLSGNTIY
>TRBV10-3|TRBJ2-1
AISESGWLGDEQF
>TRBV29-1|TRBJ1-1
SVVRTGSEAF
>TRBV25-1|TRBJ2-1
ASSVGSSYNEQF
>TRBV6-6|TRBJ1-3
ATRTGRPRAGNTIY
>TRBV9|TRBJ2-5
ASSAQGMSETQY